This entry lists 30 T cell receptor beta chains sequenced from one sample in a study of cytomegalovirus exposure and HLA in healthy donors. Only in-frame clones appear in the TCRdb table, and some are missing; sequencing was by immunoSEQ multiplex PCR. The table records fewer than 200,000 clones, 80% to 90% of them present only once. Sequences were obtained from PBMCs. Every receptor here comes from a woman between 18 and 29 years old in good health and CMV-seronegative.

The V call is TRBV15, the J call TRBJ1-1; D uncertain. The V and J ends lost 5 bases and 1 base respectively, with 8 bases between them. The germline CDR1 and CDR2 sequences are LNHNV and YYDKDF (reference sequence). The CDR3 length is 13 residues. CDR3 sequence (DNA): TGTGCCACCAGCCCAGTAACGAACACTGAAGCTTTCTTT. Encoded protein: CATSPVTNTEAFF.

This clone was found a few times. The chain joins TRBV10-1 to TRBJ1-2; TRBD1 is a possible D gene (5 bases). Germline CDR1 is WNHNN and CDR2 is SYGVQD (reference sequence). The CDR3 totals 13 residues. V dropped 0 bases and J dropped 5 bases, with 7 bases sitting between them. The DNA for the CDR3 is TGCGCCAGCAGTGAGTCGTCAGGGTATGGCTACACCTTC. This gives the protein CASSESSGYGYTF.

This clone was detected only a few times. The chain joins TRBV21-1 to TRBJ1-2; no check of the table's D call, TRBD1, against the DNA was made. TRBV21-1 is given as a pseudogene. CDR3 length equals 16 residues. CDR3: CASSSNTGCLSYGYTF. In DNA form, the CDR3 reads TGTGCCAGCAGCAGTAACACAGGGTGCTTGAGCTATGGCTACACCTTC.

This chain joins TRBV2 and TRBJ1-2, with D uncertain. The V end was cut by 7 bases, the J end by 8 bases, with 11 bases between. Germline values: CDR1 SNHLY, CDR2 FYNNEI. The CDR3 sequence is 11 residues long. DNA for the CDR3: TGTGCCAGCACCAGGCCCCGCGGCTACACCTTC. Its protein product is CASTRPRGYTF.

The chain is built from TRBV7-2 and TRBJ2-7; D is possibly TRBD1 (6 bases). Trimming took 4 bases from V and 4 from J, leaving 8 bases between them. The CDR3 extends over 12 amino acids. Looked up from germline, CDR1 is SGHTA and CDR2 is FQGNSA. Here the CDR3 reads CASSSTGYEQYF. The CDR3 DNA reads as TGTGCCAGCAGCTCTACAGGGTACGAGCAGTACTTC.

This sequence joins TRBV27 and TRBJ2-1; D call uncertain. Trimming removed 8 bases from V and 5 bases from J, with 7 bases in between. The CDR3 covers 11 residues. Germline lookup yields CDR1 MNHEY and CDR2 SMNVEV (reference sequence). The CDR3 DNA sequence: TGTGCCAGCGCCCGGGACAATGAGCAGTTCTTC. It specifies CASARDNEQFF.

The V call is TRBV19, the J call TRBJ1-5; D may be TRBD1 (5 bases). CDR1 and CDR2 (germline): LNHDA, SQIVND (reference sequence). CDR3 length: 14 amino acids. Between the trimmed V and J ends, which lost 6 bases and 1 base, there was a span of 10 bases. The CDR3 bases are TGTGCCAGTAGATTGACAGCGAGCAATCAGCCCCAGCATTTT. It specifies CASRLTASNQPQHF.

V usage is TRBV5-8 and J usage is TRBJ2-7; TRBD2 aligns across 7 bases. The CDR3 runs 14 residues. Germline V gives CDR1 SGHTS, CDR2 YDEGEE. V shed 0 bases, J shed 5 bases, and the junction held 5 bases outside the gene matches. This CDR3 is CASSLGGRTNEQYF. The CDR3 DNA reads TGTGCCAGCAGCTTGGGCGGGAGAACCAACGAGCAGTACTTC.

This sequence joins TRBV18 and TRBJ1-3; D perhaps matches TRBD1 (6 bases). V shed 2 bases and J shed 3 bases, with 14 bases lying between them. Germline assignment: CDR1 KGHSH and CDR2 LQKENI. The CDR3 length is 16 residues. The DNA for the CDR3 is TGTGCCAGCTCACCAGGGCGGGGGCTCGGTGGAAACACCATATATTTT. It is translated as CASSPGRGLGGNTIYF.

This clone occurred a few times. The DNA for the CDR3 is TGTGCCAGCTCACCGGCCAGGGGAAACCACGAGCAGTACTTC. It is translated as CASSPARGNHEQYF. This chain uses TRBV18 with TRBJ2-7; D possibly corresponds to TRBD1 (6 bases). V dropped 3 bases and J dropped 5 bases, with 14 bases sitting between them. CDR3 length: 14 residues. Germline loops: CDR1 KGHSH, CDR2 LQKENI.

A few counts support this clone. V gene TRBV6-5 combines with J gene TRBJ2-5; 7 positions match TRBD1. CDR3 length: 14 residues. Germline V gene data show CDR1 as MNHEY and CDR2 as SVGAGI. V lost 2 bases and J lost 7; bases outside the gene matches: 7. CDR3 DNA: TGTGCCAGCAGTTACGGGACAGTGGCAGGGACCCAGTACTTC. Residues: CASSYGTVAGTQYF.

The chain joins TRBV19 to TRBJ2-2; the D gene is possibly TRBD1 (6 bases). The germline V gene encodes CDR1 LNHDA and CDR2 SQIVND (reference sequence). CDR3 length equals 14 residues. V lost 6 bases to trimming and J lost 4 bases, with 12 bases between them. The CDR3, as DNA: TGTGCCAGTAGAGAGGGGGATTTCACCGGGGAGCTGTTTTTT. This sequence encodes CASREGDFTGELFF.

V is TRBV18 and J is TRBJ1-2, with no clear D. Per the germline V gene, CDR1 is KGHSH and CDR2 is LQKENI. The CDR3 extends over 13 amino acids. V was trimmed by 0 bases and J by 8 bases, leaving 10 bases between them. CDR3 sequence: CASSPPVLEGYTF. For the CDR3, the DNA is TGTGCCAGCTCACCACCGGTATTGGAGGGCTACACCTTC.

Written as DNA, the CDR3 is TGTGCCAGTATTTCAACCGGCAGGGCCCGTAATGAAAAACTGTTTTTT. Protein sequence: CASISTGRARNEKLFF. The chain combines TRBV19 with TRBJ1-4; D is perhaps TRBD1 (5 bases). This CDR3 comprises 16 residues. The V and J ends lost 7 bases and 4 bases respectively, with 19 bases between them. The V gene's germline CDR1 is LNHDA and CDR2 SQIVND (reference sequence).

The CDR3 region has the DNA TGCGCCAGCAGCCGGGACAGATACAATGAGCAGTTCTTC. The encoded protein is CASSRDRYNEQFF. The chain is built from TRBV5-1 and TRBJ2-1; TRBD1 matches 7 bases. The trim removed 4 bases at V and 4 bases at J, leaving 2 bases unmatched. The CDR3 contains 13 residues. Germline CDR1 SGHRS, CDR2 YFSETQ.

This chain links TRBV11-3 with TRBJ2-7; 9 nucleotides match TRBD1. CDR1 is SGHNT, CDR2 YENEEA, per germline. J was trimmed by 5 bases and V by 5 bases; bases with no gene match: 16. This CDR3 is 17 amino acids long. The CDR3 DNA sequence: TGTGCCAGCAGCCGCGGGACAGGGAATCAAGGTCGCCACGAGCAGTACTTC. This encodes CASSRGTGNQGRHEQYF.

The rearrangement uses TRBV4-2 and TRBJ1-1; D perhaps matches TRBD1 (5 bases). This CDR3 contains 17 residues. Trimming pared 0 bases from V and 3 bases from J, leaving 17 bases between. Germline CDR1 is LGHNA and CDR2 is YNFKEQ. The CDR3 DNA reads as TGTGCCAGCAGCCAAGATCTCGGCAGGGTTGGGGACACTGAAGCTTTCTTT. Its protein is CASSQDLGRVGDTEAFF.

V usage is TRBV10-3 and J usage is TRBJ2-3, with 9 bases matching TRBD2. V shed 7 bases, J shed 2 bases, and the junction held 4 bases outside the gene matches. This CDR3 spans 14 amino acids. The V gene's germline CDR1 is ENHRY and CDR2 SYGVKD. The CDR3 DNA is TGTGCCATCAACGTAGCGGGAGACACAGATACGCAGTATTTT. Encoded protein: CAINVAGDTDTQYF.

J is TRBJ2-3 and V is TRBV7-2, with TRBD2 matching over 13 bases. The V gene's germline CDR1 is SGHTA and CDR2 FQGNSA. The CDR3 totals 15 residues. V lost 8 bases and J lost 5; bases outside the gene matches: 7. As DNA, the CDR3 is TGTGCCAGCTGGACTAGCGGGAGCAGGATAGATACGCAGTATTTT. This translates into CASWTSGSRIDTQYF.

J is TRBJ1-2 and V is TRBV2, with a weak D call TRBD1 (6 bases). Trimming cost V 10 bases and J 3 bases, with 15 bases left between them. CDR1 is SNHLY and CDR2 is FYNNEI in the germline V gene. This CDR3 has 13 residues. CDR3 in amino acids: CAIQNRVDYGYTF. The CDR3 DNA sequence: TGTGCCATCCAAAACAGGGTCGACTATGGCTACACCTTC.

This clone appeared a single time. The rearrangement links TRBV18 to TRBJ1-6, with 7 bases identical to TRBD1. CDR1 is KGHSH, CDR2 LQKENI, per germline. Unmatched junction bases numbered 6, after V lost 0 bases and J lost 7 bases. This CDR3 has 16 residues. Written as DNA, the CDR3 is TGTGCCAGCTCACCACCGAACACAGGGGAGAATTCACCCCTCCACTTT. Protein: CASSPPNTGENSPLHF.

This clone showed up just once. This rearrangement joins TRBV5-6 to TRBJ2-3, with D possibly TRBD2 on 5 matching bases. The germline V and J ends were trimmed by 4 bases and 2 bases, with 8 bases remaining between them. CDR1 is SGHDT and CDR2 is YYEEEE in the germline V gene. The CDR3 contains 13 residues. This CDR3 reads CASSRTFTDTQYF. The CDR3 DNA reads TGTGCCAGCAGCAGGACTTTCACAGATACGCAGTATTTT.

The chain couples TRBV19 to TRBJ1-2; maybe TRBD1 (6 bases). V was pared by 6 bases and J by 7 bases, with 27 bases between. CDR3 length: 17 amino acids. Germline CDR1 reads LNHDA; CDR2 reads SQIVND (reference sequence). CDR3 DNA: TGTGCCAGTAGCAACCCCCCAATATCAGGGGCGAGAGGTGGCTACACCTTC. It translates to CASSNPPISGARGGYTF.

This rearrangement joins TRBV11-2 to TRBJ1-5; D remains unclear. This CDR3 has 16 amino acids. Germline CDR1 is SGHAT and CDR2 is FQNNGV. V was shortened by 5 bases and J by 3 bases, with 17 bases between the two germline ends. CDR3 bases: TGTGCCAGCAGCCACATCCGGAGGGTCAACAATCAGCCCCAGCATTTT. Its protein is CASSHIRRVNNQPQHF.

This clone occurred many times. The J gene is TRBJ2-1, the V gene TRBV13; 9 nucleotides agree with TRBD2. With V trimmed by 5 bases and J by 8 bases, 7 bases remained unmatched. There are 14 residues in the CDR3. The germline CDR1 and CDR2 sequences are PRHDT and FYEKMQ (reference sequence). The CDR3: CASSPGLALHEQFF. In nucleotides, the CDR3 is TGTGCCAGCAGCCCGGGACTAGCTCTCCATGAGCAGTTCTTC.

The chain combines TRBV5-1 with TRBJ2-1, with D perhaps matching TRBD2 (5 bases). Germline-derived CDR1 and CDR2 are SGHRS and YFSETQ. This CDR3 contains 15 residues. Deletions cut 2 bases from V and 7 bases from J, with 16 bases between. In nucleotides, the CDR3 is TGCGCCAGCAGCTTCGGATTAACACGAGGGAATGAGCAGTTCTTC. This gives the protein CASSFGLTRGNEQFF.

CDR3 sequence reads: CASTAQSYNEQFF. CDR3 DNA sequence: TGCGCCAGCACCGCACAGTCCTACAATGAGCAGTTCTTC. The chain has TRBV5-1 and TRBJ2-1; D gene uncertain. The CDR3 is 13 residues long. V was pared by 6 bases and J by 1 base, with 8 bases between. The germline CDR1 and CDR2 sequences are SGHRS and YFSETQ.

This sequence joins TRBV28 and TRBJ1-2; 7 nucleotides align to TRBD1. There are 12 residues in the CDR3. Looked up from germline, CDR1 is MDHEN and CDR2 is SYDVKM. Trimming cost V 6 bases and J 13 bases; bases outside gene matches: 11. CDR3 bases: TGTGCCAGCAGAAAAAACAGGGGCGGATCCACCTTC. It encodes CASRKNRGGSTF.

The chain is built from TRBV19 and TRBJ1-1; tentative D call: TRBD1 (5 bases). The CDR3 totals 14 residues. Germline CDR1 reads LNHDA; CDR2 reads SQIVND (reference sequence). V shed 6 bases and J shed 4 bases, with 15 bases lying between them. The CDR3 DNA reads as TGTGCCAGTAGGTACAGCGCGGGGGGCACTGAAGCTTTCTTT. Amino acids: CASRYSAGGTEAFF.

V is TRBV5-6 and J is TRBJ1-1, with a possible D match to TRBD1 (5 bases). The CDR3 extends over 12 amino acids. The V gene lost 2 bases and the J gene lost 7 bases, with 9 bases spanning the gap. Germline loops: CDR1 SGHDT, CDR2 YYEEEE. CDR3 residues: CASSFGGVEAFF. CDR3 nucleotide sequence: TGTGCCAGCAGCTTCGGAGGGGTTGAAGCTTTCTTT. The entire variable domain, with the rest obtained from reference TRBV5-6 and TRBJ1-1, is as follows: DAGVTQSPTHLIKTRGQQVTLRCSPKSGHDTVSWYQQALGQGPQFIFQYYEEEERQRGNFPDRFSGHQFPNYSSELNVNALLLGDSALYLCASSFGGVEAFFGQGTRLTVV.